This T cell receptor (beta chain) was obtained from a study of CD8+CD57+ T cells in acquired aplastic anemia. Study-level background: Sorted CD4+ and CD8+ cells gave an average of approximately 3.4 ug of DNA.

Sequenced patients had shown CD8+CD57+ cell expansion by flow cytometry. Patients had not yet gotten any therapy when their blood was taken for sampling. Profiling that covered TCR beta VDJ and CDR3 relied on genomic DNA as its template. TCRdb reanalysed the reads using MiXCR and keeps one entry per CDR3 protein. This table has about 200,000 distinct CDR3 sequences, around 49% appearing once. The CDR3 consists of 18 residues. V lost 4 bases, J lost 5 bases, and 24 bases lay in between. The chain employs TRBV12-3 or TRBV12-4 and TRBJ1-5, with D perhaps TRBD1 (5 bases). Input material: sorted CD4+, CD8+, or CD8+CD57+ T cells (not recorded which) from PBMCs. The TCR was taken from a human donor with aplastic anemia. Here the CDR3 reads CASSSTDSDPLGDQPQHF. CDR3 sequence (DNA): TGTGCCAGCAGTTCGACAGACTCAGACCCCCTTGGCGATCAGCCCCAGCATTTT.